Presented here are 30 T cell receptor beta chains from one specimen sequenced in a study of metastatic and nonmetastatic thyroid tumors (TCRdb year 2020). The library was made by PCR. These reads were obtained on an Illumina HiSeq 4000. In-frame beta chains were kept once TCRdb had trimmed the public reads at Q25 with fastp and called clones with MiXCR. The sample profile shows 60,000 or so clones; 25% to 30% of them were found once. About 15% of the sample belongs to the ten largest clones. Before undergoing thyroid surgery, none of the patients had been given any kind of treatment. Source material: blood. These receptor sequences come from a female donor with papillary thyroid cancer or a benign thyroid nodule (not recorded which). Some clones in this sample may be carry-over from other donors' samples.

V and J are TRBV20-1 and TRBJ2-7, with D perhaps TRBD2 (6 bases). The CDR3 extends over 14 amino acids. Per the germline V gene, CDR1 is DFQATT and CDR2 is SNEGSKA (reference sequence). With 2 bases removed from V and 2 bases from J, the gap between germline ends came to 13 bases. This chain's CDR3 is CSARNRDFPYEQYF. DNA for the CDR3: TGCAGTGCTAGAAACCGGGACTTCCCCTACGAGCAGTACTTC.

This clone was detected only a few times. Being one base from a much bigger clone, this may be a read error. This chain links TRBV27 with TRBJ1-2, with a tentative D call TRBD1 (6 bases). V lost 8 bases and J 4 bases, leaving 14 bases between the germline ends. CDR1 MNHEY and CDR2 SMNVEV come from the germline V gene (reference sequence). This CDR3 comprises 13 residues. CDR3 residues: CASAPSRGYGYTF. The CDR3 bases are TGTGCCAGCGCCCCGAGCAGGGGCTATGGCTACACCTTC.

In its sample, this clone was seen a few times. The rearrangement uses TRBV19 and TRBJ1-6; D call uncertain. The CDR3 is 13 amino acids. The V and J ends lost 7 bases and 3 bases respectively, with 7 bases between them. CDR1 LNHDA and CDR2 SQIVND come from the germline V gene (reference sequence). CDR3 loop: CASTRYYNSPLHF. The DNA of the CDR3 is TGTGCCAGTACGCGGTACTATAATTCACCCCTCCACTTT.

This clone was recorded only once. This chain's CDR3 is CASSPEAQQYNEQFF. The DNA of the CDR3 is TGTGCCAGCAGCCCCGAAGCGCAACAATACAATGAGCAGTTCTTC. The chain links TRBV9 to TRBJ2-1, with D hard to call. The CDR3 loop spans 15 amino acids. Germline CDR1 reads SGDLS; CDR2 reads YYNGEE. Deletions cut 4 bases from V and 4 bases from J, with 15 bases between.

This clone was detected only a few times. The CDR3 region is CSARLPLGLADNEQFF. Here the CDR3 DNA reads TGCAGTGCTAGACTGCCCCTGGGACTAGCGGACAATGAGCAGTTCTTC. This chain links TRBV20-1 with TRBJ2-1, with 11 bases aligning to TRBD2. The CDR3 length is 16 residues. Germline lookup yields CDR1 DFQATT and CDR2 SNEGSKA (reference sequence). J was trimmed by 5 bases and V by 2 bases; bases with no gene match: 8.

The chain combines TRBV11-3 with TRBJ2-7; 7 bases are a match to TRBD2. Germline V gene data show CDR1 as SGHNT and CDR2 as YENEEA. CDR3 length: 15 residues. The ends lost 2 bases at V and 2 bases at J; junction bases unmatched: 6. As DNA, the CDR3 is TGTGCCAGCAGCTTACACAGCGGGGCAACCTACGAGCAGTACTTC. This translates into CASSLHSGATYEQYF.

The V and J genes are TRBV9 and TRBJ2-3; perhaps TRBD1 as D (5 bases). Trimming removed 0 bases from V and 2 bases from J, with 13 bases in between. The CDR3 contains 16 residues. The V gene's germline CDR1 is SGDLS and CDR2 YYNGEE. In DNA, the CDR3 is TGTGCCAGCAGCGTAGTTCAGGGTCCGACCACAGATACGCAGTATTTT. Encoded protein: CASSVVQGPTTDTQYF.

In this sample, this clone turned up a few times. Given a much more abundant clone one base away, this may be a read error. The gene calls are TRBV3-1 and TRBJ2-7; unclear D gene. Germline values: CDR1 LGHDT, CDR2 YNNKEL (reference sequence). This CDR3 is built from 11 residues. Trimming took 11 bases from V and 3 from J, leaving 11 bases between them. The CDR3 coding sequence is TGTGCCGCAGTTTCTCTCTACGAGCAGTACTTC. Amino acids: CAAVSLYEQYF.

This clone occurred once. The rearrangement joins TRBV20-1 to TRBJ2-1; D gene unclear. This CDR3 is 15 amino acids long. Per the germline V gene, CDR1 is DFQATT and CDR2 is SNEGSKA (reference sequence). Trimming left V 5 bases short and J 3 bases short, with 17 bases between. CDR3 nucleotides: TGCAGTGCTCAGAGTGTTGACGGAATCTACAATGAGCAGTTCTTC. Amino acids: CSAQSVDGIYNEQFF.

V is TRBV6-4 and J is TRBJ2-3, with TRBD2 matching over 9 bases. With 0 bases clipped from V and 2 bases from J, the junction kept 12 bases outside the gene matches. The germline V gene has CDR1 MRHNA and CDR2 SNTAGT. This CDR3 has 19 amino acids. The CDR3 loop is CASSDSPGLAGAVTDTQYF. CDR3 DNA: TGTGCCAGCAGTGACTCTCCGGGACTAGCCGGAGCGGTCACAGATACGCAGTATTTT.

The gene calls are TRBV5-4 and TRBJ2-1; 8 nucleotides match TRBD2. The CDR3 spans 15 residues. V was pared by 3 bases and J by 8 bases, with 10 bases of the junction left unmatched. The germline CDR1 and CDR2 sequences are SGHNT and YYREEE (reference sequence). The CDR3 spells CASSSSLAGSDEQFF. The CDR3, as DNA: TGTGCCAGCAGCTCGTCCCTAGCGGGTTCGGATGAGCAGTTCTTC.

V usage is TRBV7-9 and J usage is TRBJ2-7, with 7 nucleotides matching TRBD1. The V gene end was trimmed by 1 base and the J gene end by 4 bases; junction bases not matched to a gene: 7. CDR3 length equals 15 residues. Germline-derived CDR1 and CDR2 are SEHNR and FQNEAQ (reference sequence). CDR3 amino acids: CASSLGGTAVYEQYF. Written as DNA, the CDR3 is TGTGCCAGCAGCTTAGGTGGGACAGCGGTTTACGAGCAGTACTTC. Looking up the rest from reference TRBV7-9 and TRBJ2-7 gives the full variable domain: DTGVSQNPRHKITKRGQNVTFRCDPISEHNRLYWYRQTLGQGPEFLTYFQNEAQLEKSRLLSDRFSAERPKGSFSTLEIQRTEQGDSAMYLCASSLGGTAVYEQYFGPGTRLTVT.

This clone was observed a few times. The chain carries TRBV28 and TRBJ1-2; possibly TRBD1 for D (5 bases). Trimming took 5 bases from V and 8 from J, leaving 21 bases between them. CDR1 and CDR2 (germline): MDHEN, SYDVKM. The CDR3 has 15 amino acids. The CDR3 coding sequence is TGTGCCAGCAGTCTCCCAGACAGTAATCGACCCGGCTACACCTTC. Encoded protein: CASSLPDSNRPGYTF.

The DNA for the CDR3 is TGTGCCAGTAGCGTAACCTCAACAGGGTTCTATGGCTACACCTTC. Translated, it gives CASSVTSTGFYGYTF. The V call is TRBV19, the J call TRBJ1-2; tentative D call: TRBD1 (6 bases). This CDR3 has 15 amino acids. The germline V gene encodes CDR1 LNHDA and CDR2 SQIVND (reference sequence). V shed 6 bases and J shed 4 bases, with 18 bases lying between them.

The chain joins TRBV11-2 to TRBJ2-7; D gene ambiguous. Trimming cost V 2 bases and J 0 bases, with 11 bases left between them. The CDR3 is 15 amino acids. Germline V CDR1 and CDR2: SGHAT, FQNNGV. The chain's CDR3 is CASSLSMGTSYEQYF. In DNA, the CDR3 is TGTGCCAGCAGCTTATCAATGGGTACCTCCTACGAGCAGTACTTC.

This clone appeared many times. The gene calls are TRBV7-2 and TRBJ1-2; 10 bases agree with TRBD1. The CDR3 has 16 residues. Per the germline V gene, CDR1 is SGHTA and CDR2 is FQGNSA. Trimming took 1 base from V and 0 from J; bases not matched to a gene: 2. The DNA of the CDR3 is TGTGCCAGCAGCTTAGGAGGACAGGGGGCTAACTATGGCTACACCTTC. Its protein is CASSLGGQGANYGYTF.

This clone was counted only a few times. This chain joins TRBV13 and TRBJ1-1; possible D gene TRBD1, 5 bases. Germline loops: CDR1 PRHDT, CDR2 FYEKMQ (reference sequence). V was pared by 6 bases and J by 3 bases, with 14 bases between. The CDR3 covers 14 residues. CDR3 region: CASSPGPGHTEAFF. The DNA for the CDR3 is TGTGCCAGCAGTCCAGGGCCTGGGCACACTGAAGCTTTCTTT.

The rearrangement links TRBV6-2 or TRBV6-3 to TRBJ1-1; perhaps TRBD1 as D (6 bases). The CDR3 runs to 14 residues. In germline, CDR1 is MNHEY, CDR2 SVGEGT. V was trimmed by 6 bases and J by 1 base, leaving 12 bases between them. The CDR3 sequence: CASRGDNPNTEAFF. The CDR3 DNA reads as TGTGCCAGCAGAGGGGACAACCCGAACACTGAAGCTTTCTTT.

The chain recombines TRBV6-1 with TRBJ2-2; D possibly matches TRBD1 or TRBD2 (6 bases each). The CDR3 contains 14 residues. The ends were cut back, 0 bases at V and 8 bases at J, with 10 bases in the middle. The germline CDR1 and CDR2 sequences are MNHNS and SASEGT. This CDR3 is CASSEAGGWGELFF. The CDR3 coding sequence is TGTGCCAGCAGTGAAGCGGGGGGCTGGGGGGAGCTGTTTTTT.

Regarding this clone: An end of the junction does not agree with germline; a read error may underlie this. This chain uses TRBV28 with TRBJ2-5; TRBD1 agrees at 9 bases. There are 15 residues in the CDR3. CDR1 and CDR2 from the germline V gene are MDHEN and SYDVKM. CDR3 DNA: TGTGCCAGCAATGGCGGTACAGGGGGCGAGGAGACCCGGTACTTC. Translating gives CASNGGTGGEETRYF.

The chain employs TRBV7-8 and TRBJ2-2, with D hard to call. Germline V gene sequence: CDR1 SGHVS, CDR2 FQNEAQ. CDR3 length: 14 amino acids. V lost 3 bases and J 3 bases, leaving 8 bases between the germline ends. CDR3: CASSLRPDTGELFF. DNA for the CDR3: TGTGCCAGCAGCTTGAGACCTGACACCGGGGAGCTGTTTTTT.

This chain links TRBV6-2 or TRBV6-3 with TRBJ2-1; 7 nucleotides line up with TRBD1. Germline CDR1 is MNHEY and CDR2 is SVGEGT. Trimming removed 2 bases from V and 6 bases from J; junction bases left unmatched: 7. The CDR3 runs 15 residues. As DNA, the CDR3 is TGTGCCAGCAGTTACCGCGGACAGGAACGCAATGAGCAGTTCTTC. Its translation is CASSYRGQERNEQFF.

The rearrangement uses TRBV20-1 and TRBJ2-7; D uncertain. The CDR3 has 13 residues. Germline loops: CDR1 DFQATT, CDR2 SNEGSKA (reference sequence). Trimming removed 5 bases from V and 0 bases from J, with 11 bases in between. The CDR3 region has the DNA TGCAGTGCTCCTATAGCCAGCTCCTACGAGCAGTACTTC. The encoded protein is CSAPIASSYEQYF.

The V and J genes are TRBV4-2 and TRBJ2-2; D uncertain. Germline V gene sequence: CDR1 LGHNA, CDR2 YNFKEQ. The CDR3 sequence is 14 residues long. V was pared by 0 bases and J by 9 bases, with 11 bases between. CDR3 sequence: CASSQERRNRELFF. CDR3 DNA: TGTGCCAGCAGCCAAGAACGAAGGAACCGGGAGCTGTTTTTT.

This clone showed up many times. CDR3 region: CASSLGQGLNTEAFF. CDR3 nucleotide sequence: TGTGCCAGCAGCTTAGGACAGGGATTAAACACTGAAGCTTTCTTT. The V gene is TRBV7-3, the J gene TRBJ1-1; the match to TRBD1 covers 8 bases. Germline values: CDR1 SGHTA, CDR2 FQGTGA. V dropped 2 bases and J dropped 2; count of bases not matched to a gene: 4. The CDR3 has 15 amino acids.

In this sample, this clone turned up many times. The chain carries TRBV9 and TRBJ2-3, with D perhaps matching TRBD2 (5 bases). Germline CDR1 reads SGDLS; CDR2 reads YYNGEE. CDR3 length equals 15 residues. The V and J ends lost 0 bases and 3 bases respectively, with 11 bases between them. The CDR3 loop is CASSVGAGKTDTQYF. CDR3 sequence (DNA): TGTGCCAGCAGCGTAGGTGCGGGCAAGACAGATACGCAGTATTTT.

This sequence joins TRBV6-1 and TRBJ1-1; D is undetermined. V was clipped by 0 bases and J by 12 bases, with 17 bases between them. Germline values: CDR1 MNHNS, CDR2 SASEGT. This CDR3 has 14 residues. CDR3 protein: CASSEAVPRAPPFF. CDR3 nucleotide sequence: TGTGCCAGCAGTGAAGCAGTTCCTCGGGCTCCACCTTTCTTT.

This clone is medium-sized in the sample. The chain links TRBV19 to TRBJ1-1, with D possibly matching TRBD1 (5 bases). The CDR3 extends over 13 amino acids. With 0 bases removed from V and 6 bases from J, the gap between germline ends came to 8 bases. Looked up from germline, CDR1 is LNHDA and CDR2 is SQIVND (reference sequence). The CDR3 region is CASSIDRAAEAFF. The CDR3 coding sequence is TGTGCCAGTAGTATAGACAGGGCCGCTGAAGCTTTCTTT.

V gene TRBV28 combines with J gene TRBJ2-1; no clear D gene. The CDR3 runs 13 residues. The V end lost 6 bases, the J end lost 1 base, and 7 bases lay between the germline ends. CDR1 and CDR2 (germline): MDHEN, SYDVKM. CDR3 residues: CASRSESYNEQFF. The DNA for the CDR3 is TGTGCCAGCAGAAGCGAATCCTACAATGAGCAGTTCTTC.

This clone was observed a handful of times. The rearrangement uses TRBV28 and TRBJ1-2; D not certain. The CDR3 contains 12 residues. V was pared by 3 bases and J by 2 bases, with 4 bases between. Per germline, CDR1 MDHEN and CDR2 SYDVKM. In DNA, the CDR3 is TGTGCCAGCAGTTTTGAGAACTATGGCTACACCTTC. Translation: CASSFENYGYTF.